This T cell receptor beta chain was identified in a study of human T cells and chemical hapten exposure (dated by TCRdb to the early 2020s). About the investigation overall: For sensitization, 2% DPC in acetone was applied to a roughly 2 cm by roughly 2 cm area of upper inner arm skin. Patients additionally received weekly therapeutic DPC doses to the scalp throughout the approximately 24-week study period. Patch testing was performed on the upper back with Finn chambers containing 0.01% DPC, and the patch tests were scored after 6 days according to International Contact Dermatitis Research Group standards. Most of the patients in the cohort were female, and the cohort covered alopecia areata with under or over 50% scalp involvement, alopecia totalis and alopecia universalis. The libraries were sequenced as a pool, and the TCR yield per sample differed mostly because of small variations in library volumes within the pool. In alopecia patients, the study followed how the peripheral blood TCR repertoire changed in vivo over primary and secondary sensitization to diphenylcyclopropenone (DPC), a hapten. Blood samples were taken from patients before sensitization (week 0) and then at 2, 6 and about 24 weeks after DPC sensitization. About 30 alopecia patients provided blood for TCR sequencing at one to four time points (pre-sensitization, 2, 6 and 24 weeks). What the study reported, not specific to this receptor: Patch test score correlated positively with the number of PT1 expanded TCRs, reaching significance at thresholds 8, 16 and 32 but not at 4. Alopecia, a presumed autoimmune disease, was present in all patients, so the immune response of the patients might differ from that of healthy individuals. Significantly more large CDR3 similarity clusters were formed by expanded TCRs than by pre-sensitization or healthy control sets, consistent with antigen-driven responses. DPC sensitization did not change the number of TCRs with a frequency above 1 in 1000, and there was no evidence of changes in global repertoire structure. After repeated subsampling, the strength of the expansion versus patch-test correlation and the threshold at which it became significant changed.

Libraries were constructed by RACE. Sequencing instrument: NextSeq 500. During library preparation, unique molecular identifiers were attached to individual cDNA molecules so that TCRs could be counted quantitatively and reproducibly. Both TCR alpha and TCR beta chains were sequenced from each blood RNA sample. For the original study's pipeline: A median of approximately 100,000 TCRs per sample was observed, with a range of about 20,000 to 700,000. The Decombinator software suite was used to annotate the V, J and CDR3 of the TCR reads. For the PS versus PT1 abundance plots, all samples were subsampled to the same number of TCRs (28,000). TCRs were defined as expanded if absent before sensitization and observed at least eight times at the 2-week time point. Clones were called with MiXCR by TCRdb after fastp trimmed the public reads at Q25, and only in-frame beta chains were retained. CDR3 protein sequences are deduplicated, and each keeps its most common genes and DNA. Clone size and V and J calls follow TCRdb, not the original study. The sample data list about 110,000 distinct CDR3 sequences, and around 10% of these were observed just once. About 1.6% of the sample is in the top ten clones.

Reading the label with the study, this specimen's time point is: pre-sensitization, week 0. The meaning of the sample's treatment or condition label: therapeutic diphenylcyclopropenone sensitization with weekly scalp DPC. Blood at each patch-test visit was drawn before the patch test was applied. Eligible patients were aged 18 to 70, diagnosed with alopecia, deemed suitable for DPC therapy, and excluded if pregnant. Total RNA was isolated from unfractionated whole blood collected in Tempus Blood RNA tubes. For this clonotype: Its antigen is still unknown. The sample holds no much larger clone one base away, and base qualities are not on file.

The TCR was taken from a woman aged 50 to 60 with alopecia areata. Some clones in this sample may be carry-over from other donors' samples. The sequences come from whole blood, collected in connection with sensitization to the hapten diphenylcyclopropenone (DPC).

The sequenced DNA: TGTGCCAGCAGTTCCCCGGGGACAGGGCAGGAAAAACTGTTTTTT. Protein translation: CASSSPGTGQEKLFF. The chain uses TRBV28 and TRBJ1-4; TRBD1 agrees with 9 junctional bases. At the junction V is shortened by 4 bases and J by 8 bases; bases outside the gene matches: 8. From the germline V gene, CDR1 is MDHEN and CDR2 is SYDVKM. Inclusive of the bounding cysteine and phenylalanine, the CDR3 is 15 residues long. Of the read, only the CDR3 DNA is kept; its 45 bases are in frame from base 1.